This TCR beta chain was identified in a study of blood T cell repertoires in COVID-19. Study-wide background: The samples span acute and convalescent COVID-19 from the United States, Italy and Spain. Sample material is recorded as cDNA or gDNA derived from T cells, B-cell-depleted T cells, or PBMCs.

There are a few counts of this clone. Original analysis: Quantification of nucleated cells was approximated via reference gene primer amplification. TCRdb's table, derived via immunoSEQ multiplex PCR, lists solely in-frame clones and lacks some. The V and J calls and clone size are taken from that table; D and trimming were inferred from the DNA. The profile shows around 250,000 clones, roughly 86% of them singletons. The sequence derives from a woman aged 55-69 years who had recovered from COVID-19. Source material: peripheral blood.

The DNA of the CDR3 is TGTGCCAGCACCCCTGACACGAACACCGGGGAGCTGTTTTTT. It translates to CASTPDTNTGELFF. The J gene is TRBJ2-2, the V gene TRBV7-9; no definite D call. Trimming pared 7 bases from V and 0 bases from J, leaving 9 bases between. Germline CDR1 reads SEHNR; CDR2 reads FQNEAQ (reference sequence). The CDR3 totals 14 residues. Together with reference TRBV7-9 and TRBJ2-2, the CDR3 gives the full variable domain: DTGVSQNPRHKITKRGQNVTFRCDPISEHNRLYWYRQTLGQGPEFLTYFQNEAQLEKSRLLSDRFSAERPKGSFSTLEIQRTEQGDSAMYLCASTPDTNTGELFFGEGSRLTVL.